This TCR beta chain derives from a study of blood T cell repertoires in COVID-19. For the study at large: Italy, Spain and the United States were the sources of the convalescent and acute COVID-19 samples.

CDR1 is SGHTA, CDR2 FQGNSA, per germline. Trimming removed 5 bases at V and 1 base at J, with 13 bases between. The CDR3 is 15 amino acids. Original methodology: It was from reference gene primer amplification that nucleated cell counts were estimated. TCRdb's table, derived via immunoSEQ multiplex PCR, lists solely in-frame clones and lacks some. For V, J and clone size, that table is used; D and trimming come from the DNA. The top ten hold about 1.7% of the sample, which has approximately 90,000 clones, 90% seen once. The sequencing sample was made of peripheral blood. The chain joins TRBV7-2 to TRBJ2-3; tentatively, D is TRBD1 (5 bases). This TCR was sampled from a man between 60 and 75 years old with acute or convalescent COVID-19. CDR3 sequence reads: CASSRQGARTDTQYF. The CDR3 nucleotides are TGTGCCAGCAGCCGCCAAGGGGCACGCACAGATACGCAGTATTTT.